This T cell receptor beta chain derives from a study of somatic mutations in cytotoxic T cells in rheumatoid arthritis. Findings and limits, study-wide: For about an eighth of the roughly 60 patients, a single CD8+ clone accounted for more than 20% of CD8+ cells.

The CDR3 runs 11 residues. Trimming removed 8 bases at V and 8 bases at J, with 9 bases between. CDR1 and CDR2 from the germline V gene are ENHRY and SYGVKD. Assay: immunoSEQ multiplex PCR; the TCRdb copy retains only in-frame clones and omits some. This table has 15,000 or so clones, approximately 75% appearing once. The sample holds one count of this clone. Its antigen is as yet unknown. Sequences were obtained from CD8+ T cells sorted from blood. This receptor was identified in an adult with rheumatoid arthritis. This chain joins TRBV10-3 and TRBJ2-2, with D unclear. This CDR3 reads CAIGPGGELFF. In nucleotides, the CDR3 is TGTGCCATCGGACCCGGGGGGGAGCTGTTTTTT.